The T cell receptor beta chain under discussion was sequenced for a study of OX40 agonist ivuxolimab in advanced cancers. With respect to the entire study: Ivuxolimab was an agonistic, fully human IgG2 monoclonal antibody directed against OX40 (CD134), a costimulatory receptor. Intravenous ivuxolimab was administered to patients every 2 weeks at six dose levels: 0.01, 0.1, 0.3, 1.5, 3 and 10 mg/kg. Of the roughly 51 patients in dose escalation, 19 had hepatocellular carcinoma, about 15 had melanoma, 9 had renal cell carcinoma and 9 had head and neck cancer. In the dose-escalation cohort, 65% to 85% of patients were male, and the mean age was 60 years with a range of roughly 20 to 85. Patients were allowed to have had prior anti-PD-1, anti-PD-L1 or anti-CTLA-4 therapy, and 40% of the dose-escalation patients had previously received checkpoint inhibitors. Partial responses were achieved by three dose-escalation patients, of whom one had hepatocellular carcinoma and two had cutaneous melanoma. The purpose of peripheral TCRbeta sequencing was to test whether ivuxolimab changed TCR sequence diversity and led to clonal T-cell expansion. The monotherapy dose-escalation portion (N = 52 patients) of the phase I ivuxolimab trial is reported in the paper.

Overall study outcomes, separate from this receptor: After ivuxolimab, expanded clones were on average more numerous among CD8+ T cells than among CD4+ T cells. Clonal expansion of both CD4+ and CD8+ blood T cells was observed from baseline to week 6 at doses 0.1 to 3.0 mg/kg. The antigen specificity of the clonally expanded peripheral T cells was not determined. Low levels of normalized T-cell clonal expansion were also seen in some nonresponding patients. In the 0.1-3.0 mg/kg groups, partial responders had among the lowest normalized peripheral clonal expansion, particularly in CD8+ T cells.

For sequencing of the TCRbeta CDR3 region, genomic DNA was extracted from the sorted cells. The immunoSEQ Assay was used for sequencing of TCRbeta CDR3 regions. The table was pulled from immuneACCESS by TCRdb, which kept in-frame rearrangements only. Such tables lose some clones; where checked, under half of the loss comes from unresolved V genes, and the rest has no known cause. Recorded for this sample are roughly 60,000 clones; just over 85% of them occurred a single time. The top ten clonotypes cover nearly 0.9% of the sample. There are a few counts of this clone. Its cognate antigen has yet to be identified. Base qualities are not recorded, but no much larger clone differs from it by a single base. At the junction V is shortened by 8 bases and J by 0 bases, with 13 bases in between. Sequences MNHEY (CDR1) and SMNVEV (CDR2) are obtained from the germline V gene (reference sequence). The CDR3, cysteine through phenylalanine, is 15 amino acids long. The CDR3 DNA has 45 bases and is translated from base 1.

The trial excluded patients who had a history of autoimmune disease or were on systemic immunosuppression. In every dose cohort, peripheral blood was drawn for TCR sequencing at baseline, cycle 4 day 1, and cycle 7 day 1. Samples were obtained from an open-label, multicenter, first-in-human phase I dose-escalation trial of ivuxolimab. Adults with locally advanced or metastatic head and neck squamous cell, hepatocellular, melanoma or renal cell carcinoma were enrolled in the trial. CD4+ and CD8+ T cells were sorted separately from peripheral blood before TCR sequencing. The sequence derives from an adult with an advanced solid tumor such as melanoma, head and neck, liver or kidney cancer. This chain joins TRBV27 to TRBJ2-2; the D gene remains uncertain. The sequenced sample was CD4+ or CD8+ T cells sorted from blood, obtained in a trial of the OX40 agonist ivuxolimab. At the DNA level, the sequence is TGTGCCAGCTCTTGGTCGTATACGAACACCGGGGAGCTGTTTTTT. Translated, it reads CASSWSYTNTGELFF.